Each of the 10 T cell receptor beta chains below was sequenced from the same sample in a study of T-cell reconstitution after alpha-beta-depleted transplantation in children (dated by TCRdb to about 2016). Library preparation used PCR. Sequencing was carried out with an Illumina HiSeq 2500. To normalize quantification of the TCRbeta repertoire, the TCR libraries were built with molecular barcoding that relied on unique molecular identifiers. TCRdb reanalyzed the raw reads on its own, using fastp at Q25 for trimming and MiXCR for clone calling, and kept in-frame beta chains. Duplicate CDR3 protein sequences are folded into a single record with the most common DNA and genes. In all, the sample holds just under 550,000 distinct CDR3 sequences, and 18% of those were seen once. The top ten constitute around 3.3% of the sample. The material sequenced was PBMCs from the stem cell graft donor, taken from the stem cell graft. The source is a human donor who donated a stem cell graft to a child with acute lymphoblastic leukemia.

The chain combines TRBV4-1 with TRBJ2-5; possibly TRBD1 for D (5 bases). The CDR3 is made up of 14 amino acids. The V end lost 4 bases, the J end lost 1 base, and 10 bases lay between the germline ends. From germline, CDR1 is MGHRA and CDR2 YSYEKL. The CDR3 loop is CASSPTEFQETQYF. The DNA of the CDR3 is TGCGCCAGCAGCCCGACAGAGTTCCAAGAGACCCAGTACTTC.

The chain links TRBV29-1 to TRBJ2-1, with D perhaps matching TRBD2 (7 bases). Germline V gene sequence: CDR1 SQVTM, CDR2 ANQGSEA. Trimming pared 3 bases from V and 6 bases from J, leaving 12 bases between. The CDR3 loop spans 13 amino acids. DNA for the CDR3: TGCAGCGTTGAGGAGGGAGGGGGCAATGAGCAGTTCTTC. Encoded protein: CSVEEGGGNEQFF.

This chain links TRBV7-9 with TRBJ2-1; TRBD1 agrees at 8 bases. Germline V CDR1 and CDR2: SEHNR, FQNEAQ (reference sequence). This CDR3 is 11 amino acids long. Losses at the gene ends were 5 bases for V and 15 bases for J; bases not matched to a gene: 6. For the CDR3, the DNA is TGTGCCAGCAGCAATAAGGGACAGGCGTTCTTC. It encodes CASSNKGQAFF.

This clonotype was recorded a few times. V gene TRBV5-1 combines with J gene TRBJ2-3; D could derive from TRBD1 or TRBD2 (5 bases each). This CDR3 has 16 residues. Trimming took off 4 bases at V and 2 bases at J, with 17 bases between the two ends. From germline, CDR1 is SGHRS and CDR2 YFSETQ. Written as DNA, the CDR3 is TGCGCCAGCAGCAGAATGGGACCACCTCTCACAGATACGCAGTATTTT. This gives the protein CASSRMGPPLTDTQYF.

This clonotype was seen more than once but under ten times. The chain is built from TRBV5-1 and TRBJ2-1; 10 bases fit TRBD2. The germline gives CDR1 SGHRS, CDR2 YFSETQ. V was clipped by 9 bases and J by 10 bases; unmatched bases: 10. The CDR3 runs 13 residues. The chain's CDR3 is CAIKASGSLEQFF. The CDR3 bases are TGCGCCATTAAGGCTAGCGGGAGCCTCGAGCAGTTCTTC.

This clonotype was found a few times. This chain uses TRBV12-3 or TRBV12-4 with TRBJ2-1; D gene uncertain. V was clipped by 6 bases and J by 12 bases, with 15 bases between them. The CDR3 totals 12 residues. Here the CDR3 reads CASREIRAVQFF. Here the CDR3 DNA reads TGTGCCAGCAGAGAAATTAGGGCCGTGCAGTTCTTC.

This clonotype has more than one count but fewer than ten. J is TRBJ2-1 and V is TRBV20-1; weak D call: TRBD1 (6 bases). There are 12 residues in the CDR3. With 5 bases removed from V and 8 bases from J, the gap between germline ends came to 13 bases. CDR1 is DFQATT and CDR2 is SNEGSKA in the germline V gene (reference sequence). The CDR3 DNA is TGCAGTGCTCCCGACTGGGGGCATGAGCAGTTCTTC. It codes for CSAPDWGHEQFF.

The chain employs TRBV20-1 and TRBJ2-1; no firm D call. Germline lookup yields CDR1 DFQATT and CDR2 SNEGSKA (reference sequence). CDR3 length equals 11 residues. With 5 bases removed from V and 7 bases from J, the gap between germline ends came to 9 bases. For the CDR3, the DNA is TGCAGTGCTGTCCGACTGAATGAGCAGTTCTTC. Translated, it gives CSAVRLNEQFF.

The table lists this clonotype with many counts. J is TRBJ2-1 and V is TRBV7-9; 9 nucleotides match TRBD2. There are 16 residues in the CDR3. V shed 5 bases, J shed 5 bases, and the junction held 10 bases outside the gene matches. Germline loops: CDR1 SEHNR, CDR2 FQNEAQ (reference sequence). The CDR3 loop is CASSPRTSDYNNEQFF. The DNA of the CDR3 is TGTGCCAGCAGCCCTCGGACTAGCGACTACAACAATGAGCAGTTCTTC.

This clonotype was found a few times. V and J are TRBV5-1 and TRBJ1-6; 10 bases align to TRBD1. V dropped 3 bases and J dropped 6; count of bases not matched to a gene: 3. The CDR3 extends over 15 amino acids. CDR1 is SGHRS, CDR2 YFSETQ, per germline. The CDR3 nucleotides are TGCGCCAGCAGCTGGGGGACAGGGGCTAATTCACCCCTCCACTTT. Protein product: CASSWGTGANSPLHF.